The entry that follows covers one T cell receptor (beta chain) sequence. The source of the sample is a study of shared clonotypes between healthy human individuals. Libraries were prepared by immunoSEQ multiplex PCR; TCRdb keeps only in-frame clonotypes and omits some of them. The sample lists more than 850,000 clones, 78% occurring once. Looked up from germline, CDR1 is SGHTA and CDR2 is FQGNSA. This CDR3 spans 14 amino acids. V lost 3 bases and J 2 bases, leaving 11 bases between the germline ends. This rearrangement joins TRBV7-2 to TRBJ2-7, with D perhaps TRBD2 (5 bases). The sequence was collected from a young man in good health. Some clones in this sample may be carry-over from other donors' samples. Material: memory CD4+ T cells from PBMCs. Documented subset: CD45RA-negative fraction. As DNA, the CDR3 is TGTGCCAGCAGCTTTACCCCCGGGACCTACGAGCAGTACTTC. Translation gives CASSFTPGTYEQYF.